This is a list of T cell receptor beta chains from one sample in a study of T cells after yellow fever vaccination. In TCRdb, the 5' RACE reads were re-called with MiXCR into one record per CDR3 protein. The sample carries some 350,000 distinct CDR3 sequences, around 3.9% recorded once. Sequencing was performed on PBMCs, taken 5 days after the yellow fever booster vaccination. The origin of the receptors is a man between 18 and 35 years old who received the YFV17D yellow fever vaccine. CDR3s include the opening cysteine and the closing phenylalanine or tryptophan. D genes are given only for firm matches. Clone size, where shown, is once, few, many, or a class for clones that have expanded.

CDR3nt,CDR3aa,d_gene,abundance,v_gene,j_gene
TGCAGTGCTACCCCGATGATCGACAGGGGGCATTACTATGGCTACACCTTC,CSATPMIDRGHYYGYTF,TRBD1,few,TRBV20-1,TRBJ1-2
TGTGCCAGCACCAGACAGACCCAAGAGACCCAGTACTTC,CASTRQTQETQYF,NA,many,TRBV2,TRBJ2-5
TGCGCCAGCAGCCCAGAGAATCCCCTCGGGTGGGAGACCCAGTACTTC,CASSPENPLGWETQYF,NA,few,TRBV4-1,TRBJ2-5
TGCGCCAGCAGCCCTCAATTAGGGGGGACCCAGTACTTC,CASSPQLGGTQYF,NA,many,TRBV4-1,TRBJ2-5
TGTGCCAGCAGCTTAGGCGGGGGGGGTGAAGCTTTCTTT,CASSLGGGGEAFF,NA,NA,TRBV7-8,TRBJ1-1
TGTGCCAGCACCCTAGCCCCGGCGGGGGAGTACACCGGGGAGCTGTTTTTT,CASTLAPAGEYTGELFF,TRBD2,NA,TRBV7-9,TRBJ2-2
TGTGCCAGCATGGGAGACATGAGTGAGCAGTTCTTC,CASMGDMSEQFF,NA,NA,TRBV5-8,TRBJ2-1
TGTGCCAGCAGTCTACTAGCGGGGGGTATTACAGATACGCAGTATTTT,CASSLLAGGITDTQYF,TRBD2,many,TRBV12-3/TRBV12-4,TRBJ2-3
TGTGCCAGCAGCCGGTGGAAGGCTGAAGCTTTCTTT,CASSRWKAEAFF,NA,NA,TRBV11-2,TRBJ1-1
TGCGCCAGCAGCCCACGTCCGGAAAGCTCCTACAATGAGCAGTTCTTC,CASSPRPESSYNEQFF,NA,NA,TRBV5-1,TRBJ2-1
TGTGCCAGCAGCACCCGACAGCAAACTCCCTACGAGCAGTACTTC,CASSTRQQTPYEQYF,NA,NA,TRBV7-8,TRBJ2-7
TGCAGCGTTATGGGACAGGGCACAGATACGCAGTATTTT,CSVMGQGTDTQYF,TRBD1,NA,TRBV29-1,TRBJ2-3
TGTGCCAGCAGTTCGGGCACGTTCGACTCCTACAATGAGCAGTTCTTC,CASSSGTFDSYNEQFF,NA,few,TRBV6-1,TRBJ2-1
TGCGCCAGCAGCTTGGTTACAACACACGCGAACACCGGGGAGCTGTTTTTT,CASSLVTTHANTGELFF,NA,NA,TRBV5-1,TRBJ2-2
TGTGCCAGCAGCTTAAATTCGGCTAGCGGGTCCTACGAGCAGTACTTC,CASSLNSASGSYEQYF,TRBD2,NA,TRBV7-2,TRBJ2-7
TGTGCCAGCAGCTGGGAGTTTGGCACTGAAGCTTTCTTT,CASSWEFGTEAFF,NA,few,TRBV7-9,TRBJ1-1
TGCGCCAGCAGCCCGAGCGGGACAGGGGTAACCGGGGAGCTGTTTTTT,CASSPSGTGVTGELFF,TRBD1,many,TRBV5-1,TRBJ2-2
TGTGCCAGCAGCCCCAGGGGGGGCACTGAAGCTTTCTTT,CASSPRGGTEAFF,TRBD1,many,TRBV7-2,TRBJ1-1
TGTGCCAGCAGTTGGTCAGACCTGCGAGAGCAGTACTTC,CASSWSDLREQYF,NA,many,TRBV6-5,TRBJ2-7
TGTGCCAGCAGGGCAGAGGGCAGTTGGAGCAATCAGCCCCAGCATTTT,CASRAEGSWSNQPQHF,NA,many,TRBV2,TRBJ1-5
TGTGCCAGCAGTTACTCTGGTCGGCAGGCAGATACGCAGTATTTT,CASSYSGRQADTQYF,NA,few,TRBV6-5,TRBJ2-3
TGCGCCAGCAGCCAAGGGAGATCTAGCCGCCCCCCTTCAGCCTACGAGCAGTACTTC,CASSQGRSSRPPSAYEQYF,NA,many,TRBV4-3,TRBJ2-7
TGTGCCAGCAGTCTTACAGGGGGCACCGGGGAGCTGTTTTTT,CASSLTGGTGELFF,TRBD1,many,TRBV6-2/TRBV6-3,TRBJ2-2
TGTGCCAGCAGCGATACAGGTTATGAGCAGTTCTTC,CASSDTGYEQFF,NA,few,TRBV7-2,TRBJ2-1
TGTGCCAGTAGTATTAATGGGCAGGGCAATCAGCCCCAGCATTTT,CASSINGQGNQPQHF,NA,NA,TRBV19,TRBJ1-5
TGCGCCAGCAGCTTGGAAGCAGGGCTATCGACTGAAGCTTTCTTT,CASSLEAGLSTEAFF,NA,many,TRBV5-1,TRBJ1-1
TGTGCCAGCAGCTCGGATGGACAGATCACTGAAGCTTTCTTT,CASSSDGQITEAFF,NA,few,TRBV7-3,TRBJ1-1
TGCAGTGCTAGGACGGGACTACTAGACAATGAGCAGTTCTTC,CSARTGLLDNEQFF,TRBD2,NA,TRBV20-1,TRBJ2-1
TGTGCCAGCAGCCCCCAAGGTAGCGGGGGCTGGGGGGGGTACAATGAGCAGTTCTTC,CASSPQGSGGWGGYNEQFF,TRBD2,few,TRBV7-3,TRBJ2-1
TGCAGCGTTCGCAACAGGGGGGGAACAGATACGCAGTATTTT,CSVRNRGGTDTQYF,NA,few,TRBV29-1,TRBJ2-3
TGCGCCAGCAGTCACCTAAGACGACAGGGTCACAATGAGCAGTTCTTC,CASSHLRRQGHNEQFF,TRBD1,NA,TRBV4-3,TRBJ2-1
TGTGCCAGCAGTTACCTCCGGGGGCTTGACTATGGCTACACCTTC,CASSYLRGLDYGYTF,NA,few,TRBV6-5,TRBJ1-2
TGTGCCAGCTCACCTGAACCCTACGAGCAGTACTTC,CASSPEPYEQYF,NA,many,TRBV18,TRBJ2-7
TGTGCCAGCAGTCGTCCGGGACAGCGCTCCTACGAGCAGTACTTC,CASSRPGQRSYEQYF,TRBD1,few,TRBV25-1,TRBJ2-7
TGCGGCCACCCAAGCGGGGGCCCAGTGGTGGCCAACGTCCTGACTTTC,CGHPSGGPVVANVLTF,TRBD2,few,TRBV20-1,TRBJ2-6
TGTGCCATCAGTGGGGTAGGACAGGGAGATCAAGCTTTCTTT,CAISGVGQGDQAFF,TRBD1,NA,TRBV10-3,TRBJ1-1
TGCAGTGCTAGTTTGCAGGGGGAAGGTGAGCAGTTCTTC,CSASLQGEGEQFF,TRBD1,many,TRBV20-1,TRBJ2-1
TGTGCCAGCAGAGACACATCCGGGACAACCTATGGCTACACCTTC,CASRDTSGTTYGYTF,NA,NA,TRBV11-2,TRBJ1-2